The 22 T cell receptor beta chains below come from one sample, sequenced in a study of OX40 agonist ivuxolimab in advanced cancers. Only in-frame clones appear in the TCRdb table, and some are missing; sequencing was by immunoSEQ multiplex PCR. The sample consists of some 110,000 clones, about 93% of them appearing once. Sequenced material: CD4+ or CD8+ T cells sorted from blood, taken in a trial of the OX40 agonist ivuxolimab. Source of these receptors: an adult with an advanced solid tumor such as melanoma, head and neck, liver or kidney cancer.

V is TRBV6-5 and J is TRBJ2-7, with 7 nucleotides matching TRBD1. This CDR3 spans 15 amino acids. The V segment lost 7 bases and the J segment 0 bases; nucleotides outside the gene matches: 9. The germline CDR1 and CDR2 sequences are MNHEY and SVGAGI. CDR3 nucleotides: TGTGCCAGCACCCAAGGGGACAGACTCTCCTACGAGCAGTACTTC. It specifies CASTQGDRLSYEQYF.

This chain uses TRBV11-2 with TRBJ2-5; the D gene is possibly TRBD2 (6 bases). Per germline, CDR1 SGHAT and CDR2 FQNNGV. CDR3 length equals 14 residues. V lost 1 base, J lost 5 bases, and 11 bases lay in between. DNA of the CDR3: TGTGCCAGCAGCTTAGCGGGGGACGGGGAGACCCAGTACTTC. This translates into CASSLAGDGETQYF.

The chain carries TRBV27 and TRBJ2-2, with D maybe TRBD1 (6 bases). Germline V lookup: CDR1 MNHEY, CDR2 SMNVEV (reference sequence). V dropped 6 bases and J dropped 6 bases, with 8 bases sitting between them. The CDR3 is 12 residues long. This CDR3 is CASRRQAGELFF. DNA of the CDR3: TGTGCCAGCAGGAGACAGGCCGGGGAGCTGTTTTTT.

This chain links TRBV5-1 with TRBJ1-1; 8 bases are shared with TRBD1. Per the germline V gene, CDR1 is SGHRS and CDR2 is YFSETQ. V shed 4 bases and J 1 base; nucleotides not matched to a gene: 3. The CDR3 consists of 14 residues. Here the CDR3 reads CASSRQGQNTEAFF. The CDR3 DNA follows: TGCGCCAGCAGCCGACAGGGGCAGAACACTGAAGCTTTCTTT.

V and J are TRBV18 and TRBJ1-4; 8 bases are a match to TRBD1. The CDR3 contains 14 residues. V lost 8 bases to trimming and J lost 8 bases; unmatched junction nucleotides: 10. Germline values: CDR1 KGHSH, CDR2 LQKENI. The CDR3 loop reads CASRPGGFGEKLFF. The CDR3, as DNA: TGTGCCAGCCGACCAGGGGGCTTCGGAGAAAAACTGTTTTTT.

V is TRBV7-8 and J is TRBJ1-4; D is perhaps TRBD1 (5 bases). The CDR3 is 13 amino acids. Germline V gene sequence: CDR1 SGHVS, CDR2 FQNEAQ. V was pared by 5 bases and J by 6 bases, with 10 bases between. The CDR3 loop is CASSPGPDEKLFF. In DNA, the CDR3 is TGTGCCAGCAGCCCGGGACCCGATGAAAAACTGTTTTTT.

The chain combines TRBV10-3 with TRBJ1-4; D gene unclear. The V end was cut by 6 bases, the J end by 5 bases, with 13 bases between. The CDR3 length is 14 residues. The germline CDR1 and CDR2 sequences are ENHRY and SYGVKD. The CDR3 DNA reads TGTGCCATCAGATCCGGCGGAGGAAATGAAAAACTGTTTTTT. Encoded protein: CAIRSGGGNEKLFF.

This clone was seen a single time. V and J are TRBV25-1 and TRBJ2-1; D assignment may be TRBD1 or TRBD2 (5 bases each). The CDR3 runs 15 residues. V lost 5 bases, J lost 6 bases, and 17 bases lay in between. Germline assignment: CDR1 MGHDK and CDR2 SYGVNS. CDR3 in DNA: TGTGCCAGCAGTATGCAGGGCACGGGGATCAATGAGCAGTTCTTC. This translates into CASSMQGTGINEQFF.

The chain employs TRBV5-4 and TRBJ1-1; a weak D match, TRBD1 (5 bases). Germline V gene sequence: CDR1 SGHNT, CDR2 YYREEE (reference sequence). V was clipped by 4 bases and J by 4 bases, with 17 bases between them. The CDR3 covers 15 residues. This CDR3 reads CASSAGWDGVTEAFF. CDR3 DNA sequence: TGTGCCAGCAGCGCAGGGTGGGACGGTGTCACTGAAGCTTTCTTT. Full variable domain (rest looked up from reference TRBV5-4 and TRBJ1-1): ETGVTQSPTHLIKTRGQQVTLRCSSQSGHNTVSWYQQALGQGPQFIFQYYREEENGRGNFPPRFSGLQFPNYSSELNVNALELDDSALYLCASSAGWDGVTEAFFGQGTRLTVV.

For this clone: Additional DNA sequences in this sample encode the identical CDR3. The V call is TRBV5-4, the J call TRBJ2-1; TRBD1 aligns across 12 bases. Germline CDR1 reads SGHNT; CDR2 reads YYREEE (reference sequence). This CDR3 region has 16 residues. V gave up 3 bases and J gave up 10 bases; unmatched junction bases: 11. Written as DNA, the CDR3 is TGTGCCAGCAGCTCTCCAGGGACAGGGGGCTCGTTGGAGCAGTTCTTC. Protein: CASSSPGTGGSLEQFF.

The sample holds one count of this clone. The genes are TRBV29-1 and TRBJ2-3; D is unclear. V was shortened by 4 bases and J by 6 bases, with 8 bases between the two germline ends. The CDR3 spans 11 residues. Germline V gene sequence: CDR1 SQVTM, CDR2 ANQGSEA. The chain's CDR3 is CSVGGADTQYF. CDR3 sequence (DNA): TGCAGCGTTGGAGGAGCCGATACGCAGTATTTT.

CDR3 coding DNA: TGTGCCTGGACAGGGGGCACCGGGGAGCTGTTTTTT. Amino acids: CAWTGGTGELFF. The chain combines TRBV30 with TRBJ2-2; TRBD1 agrees at 7 bases. Germline assignment: CDR1 GTSNPN and CDR2 SVGIG (reference sequence). This CDR3 has 12 residues. The V gene end was trimmed by 4 bases and the J gene end by 4 bases; junction bases not matched to a gene: 0. Full variable domain (outside the CDR3, taken from reference TRBV30 and TRBJ2-2): SQTIHQWPATLVQPVGSPLSLECTVEGTSNPNLYWYRQAAGRGLQLLFYSVGIGQISSEVPQNLSASRPQDRQFILSSKKLLLSDSGFYLCAWTGGTGELFFGEGSRLTVL.

V gene TRBV5-1 combines with J gene TRBJ1-3; TRBD1 agrees at 7 bases. Germline CDR1 SGHRS, CDR2 YFSETQ. The CDR3 sequence is 16 residues long. With 1 base clipped from V and 4 bases from J, the junction kept 8 bases outside the gene matches. The CDR3 loop is CASSLSGTENGNTIYF. CDR3 bases: TGCGCCAGCAGCTTGTCGGGGACAGAGAACGGAAACACCATATATTTT.

CDR3 region: CATQSGSGRASGELFF. CDR3 in DNA: TGTGCCACACAGTCGGGGAGCGGGAGGGCGAGCGGGGAGCTGTTTTTT. This rearrangement joins TRBV25-1 to TRBJ2-2; 10 bases are shared with TRBD2. The V gene's germline CDR1 is MGHDK and CDR2 SYGVNS. V gave up 10 bases and J gave up 7 bases; unmatched junction bases: 15. CDR3 length: 16 amino acids.

V and J are TRBV4-1 and TRBJ2-1; 8 bases are a match to TRBD2. Germline V gene sequence: CDR1 MGHRA, CDR2 YSYEKL. The CDR3 is 16 amino acids. Trimming took 2 bases from V and 5 from J; bases not matched to a gene: 8. CDR3 bases: TGCGCCAGCAGCCAACTGGGGCGGGGGGTCGACAATGAGCAGTTCTTC. This encodes CASSQLGRGVDNEQFF.

The V and J genes are TRBV16 and TRBJ1-5; D is undetermined. V shed 3 bases and J shed 2 bases, with 11 bases lying between them. Germline loops: CDR1 KGHSY, CDR2 FQNENV. The CDR3 length is 15 residues. CDR3 sequence reads: CASSQGNGGNQPQHF. In DNA, the CDR3 is TGTGCCAGCAGCCAGGGGAATGGTGGCAATCAGCCCCAGCATTTT.

The CDR3: CASVPGDYGYTF. For the CDR3, the DNA is TGTGCCAGTGTACCAGGGGACTATGGCTACACCTTC. The chain uses TRBV6-1 and TRBJ1-2, with D possibly matching TRBD1 (6 bases). V dropped 9 bases and J dropped 3 bases, with 11 bases sitting between them. The germline CDR1 and CDR2 sequences are MNHNS and SASEGT. This CDR3 has 12 residues.

The chain recombines TRBV5-1 with TRBJ1-6; no clear D. The V end lost 1 base, the J end lost 0 bases, and 17 bases lay between the germline ends. The V gene's germline CDR1 is SGHRS and CDR2 YFSETQ. The CDR3 is 19 amino acids. CDR3 DNA: TGCGCCAGCAGCTTGACGACGGGAGGAAGATTCTCCTATAATTCACCCCTCCACTTT. Protein: CASSLTTGGRFSYNSPLHF.

This chain joins TRBV4-2 and TRBJ2-7; tentative D call: TRBD2 (6 bases). This CDR3 spans 15 amino acids. Germline lookup yields CDR1 LGHNA and CDR2 YNFKEQ. Deletions cut 0 bases from V and 0 bases from J, with 9 bases between. The CDR3 DNA sequence: TGTGCCAGCAGCCAAGACGGGGGAAGCTCCTACGAGCAGTACTTC. This sequence encodes CASSQDGGSSYEQYF.

V gene TRBV2 combines with J gene TRBJ1-1, with D maybe TRBD1 (6 bases). This CDR3 has 13 residues. Germline V lookup: CDR1 SNHLY, CDR2 FYNNEI. V lost 7 bases to trimming and J lost 4 bases, with 13 bases between them. DNA for the CDR3: TGTGCCAGCACTAACGCGGGGGCCACTGAAGCTTTCTTT. It yields the protein CASTNAGATEAFF.

In DNA, the CDR3 is TGTGCCAGCAGCCAGGGCAGGGGGCTTGGTGAAAAACTGTTTTTT. This gives the protein CASSQGRGLGEKLFF. V gene TRBV4-2 combines with J gene TRBJ1-4, with 8 positions matching TRBD1. Germline trimming cut 3 bases from V and 7 bases from J; bases unmatched to any gene: 7. The length of the CDR3 is 15 residues. Germline V gene data show CDR1 as LGHNA and CDR2 as YNFKEQ.

The V and J genes are TRBV9 and TRBJ1-3; no definite D call. This CDR3 is 13 amino acids long. V was pared by 5 bases and J by 8 bases, with 14 bases between. CDR1 is SGDLS and CDR2 is YYNGEE in the germline V gene. The CDR3: CASRKSSDDTIYF. As DNA, the CDR3 is TGTGCCAGCAGGAAGTCCTCCGACGACACCATATATTTT. Variable domain in full (rest from reference TRBV9 and TRBJ1-3): DSGVTQTPKHLITATGQRVTLRCSPRSGDLSVYWYQQSLDQGLQFLIQYYNGEERAKGNILERFSAQQFPDLHSELNLSSLELGDSALYFCASRKSSDDTIYFGEGSWLTVV.